This T cell receptor (beta chain) was sequenced during a study of shared clonotypes between healthy human individuals. Note on this clone: The antigen remains undetermined.

General study results and limits: The sharing of 4.5% to 5% of naive CD4 clonotypes was seen across a handful of donors. Naive subsets generally had larger estimated richness than memory subsets.

Trimming took 6 bases from V and 4 from J; bases not matched to a gene: 14. The CDR3 totals 15 residues. Per the germline V gene, CDR1 is SQVTM and CDR2 is ANQGSEA. Positive CCR7 selection of CD45RO-negative cells yielded the naive CD8 cells, and terminally differentiated effector memory CD45RA+ cells were excluded. Repertoires were generated with immunoSEQ multiplex PCR, while TCRdb's copy carries only in-frame clones and drops some. The data hold some 630,000 clones, with roughly 96% observed a single time. Sample: naive CD8+ T cells sorted from blood. This chain connects TRBV29-1 to TRBJ1-1; 7 nucleotides align to TRBD1. The sequence derives from a woman in her thirties in good health. CDR3 region: CSVGGARGTTTEAFF. The CDR3 DNA reads as TGCAGCGTCGGGGGGGCCAGGGGGACAACCACTGAAGCTTTCTTT.